Presented here are 26 T cell receptor beta chains from one specimen sequenced in a study of CD8+ T cells in alopecia areata. Extraction and reverse transcription of RNA yielded cDNA as the sequencing template. Using immunoSEQ multiplex PCR, the repertoire was profiled, and TCRdb retains in-frame clones only, with some absent. The table shows about 97,000 clones, with roughly two fifths occurring only once. Sequencing was carried out using CD4+ T cells sorted from blood. These receptors all stem from a human donor with alopecia areata.

V and J are TRBV30 and TRBJ1-1; D is ambiguous. This CDR3 is 15 amino acids long. V was trimmed by 3 bases and J by 4 bases, leaving 18 bases between them. The germline V gene has CDR1 GTSNPN and CDR2 SVGIG (reference sequence). CDR3 in DNA: TGTGCCTGGAGGGCCCCAAGGGAAATTGGCACTGAAGCTTTCTTT. The encoded protein is CAWRAPREIGTEAFF.

The rearrangement links TRBV30 to TRBJ2-5; D unclear. The DNA end lines up better with TRBJ2-7; the J call may be wrong. Germline CDR1 GTSNPN, CDR2 SVGIG (reference sequence). The CDR3 spans 11 residues. In DNA form, the CDR3 reads TGTGCCTGGAGAGACTCGTACGAGCAGTACTTC. Protein sequence: CAWRDSYEQYF.

This clone turned up a few times. The CDR3 region is CASRRDYEQYF. The CDR3 bases are TGTGCCAGCAGACGGGACTACGAGCAGTACTTC. The chain uses TRBV6-5 and TRBJ2-7; perhaps TRBD2 as D (5 bases). This CDR3 is 11 amino acids long. V lost 6 bases, J lost 3 bases, and 6 bases lay in between. Germline loops: CDR1 MNHEY, CDR2 SVGAGI.

There are a few counts of this clone. The rearrangement uses TRBV7-2 and TRBJ1-2; possibly TRBD1 for D (6 bases). CDR1 and CDR2 from the germline V gene are SGHTA and FQGNSA. The CDR3 runs 15 residues. Trimming removed 6 bases from V and 4 bases from J, with 18 bases in between. CDR3 sequence: CASSSWEGGSYGYTF. The CDR3 DNA is TGTGCCAGCAGTTCTTGGGAAGGGGGATCCTATGGCTACACCTTC.

This clone was found once. J is TRBJ2-5 and V is TRBV5-4; D may match TRBD1 or TRBD2 (6 bases each). CDR3 length: 14 amino acids. V shed 0 bases and J shed 3 bases, with 9 bases lying between them. Per germline, CDR1 SGHNT and CDR2 YYREEE (reference sequence). Here the CDR3 reads CASSLVRGEETQYF. The CDR3 region has the DNA TGTGCCAGCAGCTTGGTGAGGGGGGAAGAGACCCAGTACTTC.

This clone was recorded a few times. The genes are TRBV4-3 and TRBJ2-3; tentatively, D is TRBD1 or TRBD2 (5 bases each). Per germline, CDR1 LGHNA and CDR2 YSLEER. The germline V and J ends were trimmed by 2 bases and 5 bases, with 11 bases remaining between them. This CDR3 is built from 14 residues. The CDR3 sequence is CASSQRGHLDTQYF. The CDR3, as DNA: TGCGCCAGCAGCCAACGGGGCCACCTAGATACGCAGTATTTT.

This clone was detected only once. The chain carries TRBV4-3 and TRBJ2-5; 8 nucleotides match TRBD1. This CDR3 spans 18 amino acids. The germline gives CDR1 LGHNA, CDR2 YSLEER. V shed 1 base and J 5 bases; nucleotides not matched to a gene: 15. The CDR3 protein is CASSQGPPRGQIRETQYF. CDR3 nucleotides: TGCGCCAGCAGCCAAGGCCCCCCCAGGGGGCAGATTAGGGAGACCCAGTACTTC.

In its sample, this clone was seen a few times. V gene TRBV7-9 combines with J gene TRBJ2-3, with no clear D. Germline CDR1 reads SEHNR; CDR2 reads FQNEAQ (reference sequence). Trimming removed 5 bases at V and 4 bases at J, with 4 bases between. CDR3 length equals 11 residues. This CDR3 reads CASSNPDTQYF. The CDR3 coding sequence is TGTGCCAGCAGCAATCCAGATACGCAGTATTTT.

The CDR3 spells CASSFRGGTGELFF. CDR3 sequence (DNA): TGTGCCAGCAGTTTCAGGGGTGGCACCGGGGAGCTGTTTTTT. This sequence joins TRBV6-5 and TRBJ2-2; perhaps TRBD1 as D (6 bases). CDR3 length equals 14 residues. The V and J ends lost 4 bases and 4 bases respectively, with 10 bases between them. The germline gives CDR1 MNHEY, CDR2 SVGAGI.

This chain uses TRBV30 with TRBJ2-5, with 7 nucleotides matching TRBD2. Germline V gives CDR1 GTSNPN, CDR2 SVGIG (reference sequence). This CDR3 has 14 residues. After removal of 3 bases from V and 4 bases from J, the junction contained 8 bases not matched to a gene. CDR3 coding DNA: TGTGCCTGGAGGGAGAGCGGGGCGTCAGAGACCCAGTACTTC. As protein: CAWRESGASETQYF.

The V and J genes are TRBV6-5 and TRBJ1-5, with 7 bases matching TRBD1. The length of the CDR3 is 15 residues. Germline CDR1 reads MNHEY; CDR2 reads SVGAGI. V lost 6 bases, J lost 2 bases, and 7 bases stayed unmatched. The CDR3 nucleotides are TGTGCCAGCAGCCAGACAGGGACAGGCAATCAGCCCCAGCATTTT. This translates into CASSQTGTGNQPQHF.

The J gene is TRBJ2-1, the V gene TRBV9; D gene uncertain. In germline, CDR1 is SGDLS, CDR2 YYNGEE. The ends were cut back, 0 bases at V and 11 bases at J, with 12 bases in the middle. The CDR3 extends over 13 amino acids. CDR3 in DNA: TGTGCCAGCAGCGTAGCTACCCAGGATAAGCAGTTCTTC. Its protein product is CASSVATQDKQFF.

V is TRBV30 and J is TRBJ2-7; TRBD2 is a possible D gene (5 bases). This CDR3 spans 11 amino acids. Trimming took off 7 bases at V and 6 bases at J, with 13 bases between the two ends. CDR1 and CDR2 from the germline V gene are GTSNPN and SVGIG (reference sequence). CDR3 sequence: CAFQTGFEQYF. CDR3 DNA: TGTGCCTTCCAGACGGGGTTCGAGCAGTACTTC.

The chain is built from TRBV30 and TRBJ2-3, with D tentatively TRBD2 (6 bases). This CDR3 has 15 residues. Germline CDR1 and CDR2: GTSNPN and SVGIG (reference sequence). V was clipped by 3 bases and J by 1 base, with 14 bases between them. The CDR3 nucleotides read TGTGCCTGGAGCCGAAATGGGGAGGGCACAGATACGCAGTATTTT. It codes for CAWSRNGEGTDTQYF.

The chain joins TRBV29-1 to TRBJ1-2, with D hard to call. V lost 4 bases, J lost 3 bases, and 6 bases lay in between. The CDR3 runs to 11 residues. Per germline, CDR1 SQVTM and CDR2 ANQGSEA. For the CDR3, the DNA is TGCAGCGTTGGGTCAGACTATGGCTACACCTTC. Residues: CSVGSDYGYTF.

J is TRBJ2-1 and V is TRBV5-1, with unresolved D. Trimming removed 6 bases from V and 0 bases from J, with 10 bases in between. The CDR3 runs 14 residues. The V gene's germline CDR1 is SGHRS and CDR2 YFSETQ. The CDR3 protein is CASKIASSYNEQFF. CDR3 nucleotide sequence: TGCGCCAGCAAGATAGCCAGCTCCTACAATGAGCAGTTCTTC. The full variable domain, with the rest looked up from reference TRBV5-1 and TRBJ2-1, is KAGVTQTPRYLIKTRGQQVTLSCSPISGHRSVSWYQQTPGQGLQFLFEYFSETQRNKGNFPGRFSGRQFSNSRSEMNVSTLELGDSALYLCASKIASSYNEQFFGPGTRLTVL.

This chain joins TRBV10-2 and TRBJ2-3; no definite D call. CDR1 is WSHSY, CDR2 SAAADI, per germline. Trimming left V 5 bases short and J 5 bases short, with 14 bases between. The CDR3 runs to 14 residues. The CDR3 coding sequence is TGCGCCAGCAGTAGGACGGTCAGTGAAGATACGCAGTATTTT. As protein: CASSRTVSEDTQYF.

The chain uses TRBV7-9 and TRBJ2-7, with D possibly matching TRBD1 (6 bases). V was cut by 1 base and J by 6 bases, with 13 bases left in between. The CDR3 totals 14 residues. The V gene's germline CDR1 is SEHNR and CDR2 FQNEAQ (reference sequence). The DNA of the CDR3 is TGTGCCAGCAGCTTAGACCAGGGGTATCGCGAGCAGTACTTC. Protein product: CASSLDQGYREQYF.

J is TRBJ2-7 and V is TRBV18; D possibly corresponds to TRBD2 (6 bases). The germline CDR1 and CDR2 sequences are KGHSH and LQKENI. This CDR3 is 13 amino acids long. V gave up 3 bases and J gave up 2 bases, with 8 bases separating them. In nucleotides, the CDR3 is TGTGCCAGCTCACCGGCGGGGCCCTACGAGCAGTACTTC. The encoded protein is CASSPAGPYEQYF. Full variable domain (remainder filled in from reference TRBV18 and TRBJ2-7): NAGVMQNPRHLVRRRGQEARLRCSPMKGHSHVYWYRQLPEEGLKFMVYLQKENIIDESGMPKERFSAEFPKEGPSILRIQQVVRGDSAAYFCASSPAGPYEQYFGPGTRLTVT.

DNA of the CDR3: TGTGCCAGCAGTCATCGGGGGACCCAGTACTTC. Protein: CASSHRGTQYF. The chain carries TRBV28 and TRBJ2-5; tentatively, D is TRBD2 (5 bases). Germline CDR1 and CDR2: MDHEN and SYDVKM. The CDR3 length is 11 residues. V lost 5 bases, J lost 7 bases, and 8 bases lay in between. The full variable domain, with the rest looked up from reference TRBV28 and TRBJ2-5, is DVKVTQSSRYLVKRTGEKVFLECVQDMDHENMFWYRQDPGLGLRLIYFSYDVKMKEKGDIPEGYSVSREKKERFSLILESASTNQTSMYLCASSHRGTQYFGPGTRLLVL.

This chain joins TRBV30 and TRBJ1-3; D call uncertain. The CDR3 is 15 amino acids. Germline CDR1 and CDR2: GTSNPN and SVGIG (reference sequence). Trimming shortened V by 1 base and J by 2 bases, and 12 bases separated the two germline ends. As DNA, the CDR3 is TGTGCCTGGAGTGGACCTTCGGGCGCTGGAAACACCATATATTTT. Amino acid sequence: CAWSGPSGAGNTIYF.

In its sample, this clone was seen a few times. The chain recombines TRBV5-1 with TRBJ2-7; 7 nucleotides line up with TRBD1. CDR3 length: 16 residues. The germline V gene encodes CDR1 SGHRS and CDR2 YFSETQ. The V and J ends lost 5 bases and 6 bases, in that order; junction bases with no gene match: 17. The DNA for the CDR3 is TGCGCCAGCAGTCGGACGACAGGGAACGTTCCTCGCGAGCAGTACTTC. Translation: CASSRTTGNVPREQYF.

This clone has only a few counts. This sequence joins TRBV7-2 and TRBJ1-6; tentative D call: TRBD1 (5 bases). Trimming pared 5 bases from V and 6 bases from J, leaving 17 bases between. CDR1 and CDR2 (germline): SGHTA, FQGNSA. The CDR3 has 16 amino acids. CDR3 nucleotide sequence: TGTGCCAGCAGCGATTGGGCAGGGAGGGGTAATTCACCCCTCCACTTT. This translates into CASSDWAGRGNSPLHF. The complete variable domain, with remaining parts taken from reference TRBV7-2 and TRBJ1-6, reads GAGVSQSPSNKVTEKGKDVELRCDPISGHTALYWYRQSLGQGLEFLIYFQGNSAPDKSGLPSDRFSAERTGGSVSTLTIQRTQQEDSAVYLCASSDWAGRGNSPLHFGNGTRLTVT.

The CDR3, as DNA: TGTGCCTGGAGTGTACCGGAGGGTAACGGCTACACCTTC. Translating gives CAWSVPEGNGYTF. This chain uses TRBV30 with TRBJ1-2; D gene uncertain. Germline assignment: CDR1 GTSNPN and CDR2 SVGIG (reference sequence). Trimming removed 0 bases at V and 8 bases at J, with 13 bases between. The CDR3 length is 13 residues.

This clone was counted between two and nine times. The chain is built from TRBV4-3 and TRBJ2-1, with 12 bases that match TRBD2. Trimming at V came to 0 bases and at J to 8 bases, leaving 8 bases not matched to a gene. This CDR3 spans 17 amino acids. The V gene's germline CDR1 is LGHNA and CDR2 YSLEER. The CDR3: CASSQDGSSGGEDEQFF. The CDR3 coding sequence is TGCGCCAGCAGCCAAGATGGCTCTAGCGGGGGGGAAGATGAGCAGTTCTTC.

The chain carries TRBV30 and TRBJ1-5; 8 nucleotides align to TRBD1. The CDR3 runs 14 residues. Trimming at V came to 3 bases and at J to 3 bases, leaving 4 bases not matched to a gene. Per germline, CDR1 GTSNPN and CDR2 SVGIG (reference sequence). Here the CDR3 DNA reads TGTGCCTGGAGGAGACAGGGGAACAATCAGCCCCAGCATTTT. Protein product: CAWRRQGNNQPQHF.